This TCR beta chain is drawn from a study of tumor and adjacent non-tumor tissue in lung cancer. For the study at large: On average, productive TCRbeta reads reached roughly 4 million per sample. Overall study results and limits: Tumor TCR diversity, when higher, was linked to shorter survival. Tumor tissue had significantly higher TCR diversity than normal lung.

The CDR3 totals 16 residues. The V gene's germline CDR1 is SGHAT and CDR2 FQDESV (reference sequence). This sample's RNA came from whole unsorted tissue. This non-tumor lung sample came from over 3 cm beyond the tumor edge. Chemotherapy-naive patients with new lung cancer underwent thoracic surgery in China, August–late 2014. A modified ARM-PCR protocol with three rounds of nested PCR amplified TCRbeta. Using its own MiXCR run on the multiplex PCR reads, TCRdb lists one record per CDR3 protein. The table records 35,000 to 55,000 distinct CDR3 sequences, 60% to 65% of them present only once. Details on this clonotype: Antigen specificity is unknown. A junction boundary mismatches the germline segment, possibly from a read error.

The sequencing input was distant non-tumor lung tissue. The TCR comes from a woman aged 40 to 50 with non-small cell lung cancer. The rearrangement links TRBV11-1 to TRBJ2-1; 7 bases align to TRBD2. The CDR3 loop reads CACSSPNGVAGHEQFF. As DNA, the CDR3 is TGTGCCTGCAGCTCCCCAAACGGAGTAGCGGGTCATGAGCAGTTCTTC.